Listed below are T cell receptor beta chains from one sample, sequenced in a study of patients and donors after allogeneic stem cell transplantation. TCRdb ran MiXCR on the RT-PCR reads and lists one entry per CDR3 protein. The table includes roughly 880,000 distinct CDR3 sequences, 15% to 20% detected once. Material for sequencing was blood, either unsorted or a sorted T cell fraction (not recorded which). The origin of the receptors is a human donor who was either an allogeneic HSCT recipient or a stem cell or donor lymphocyte infusion donor (not recorded which). It is not recorded whose cells these are; they may come from a transplant donor. CDR3s leave out the opening cysteine and the closing phenylalanine or tryptophan. Each record gives: D gene, J gene, CDR3 length, V gene, CDR3 protein. D genes are given only for firm matches.

NA,TRBJ1-1,10,TRBV3-1,ASSQGVAEAF
NA,TRBJ1-5,12,TRBV12-3/TRBV12-4,ASSLDLRNQPQH
TRBD2,TRBJ2-1,16,TRBV20-1,SARVQGGAGGSYNEQF
NA,TRBJ1-1,13,TRBV25-1,ASSEVRNGGTEAF
NA,TRBJ2-5,13,TRBV7-8,ASSLVLVLQETQY
TRBD1,TRBJ1-2,15,TRBV12-3/TRBV12-4,ASSLIGTGGRSYGYT
TRBD1,TRBJ1-2,11,TRBV2,ASSEDRGGGYT
TRBD1,TRBJ1-3,13,TRBV2,ASSGITGAGNTIY
NA,TRBJ2-1,11,TRBV5-6,ASSLEGSDEQF
TRBD2,TRBJ2-1,12,TRBV12-3/TRBV12-4,ASSQTSGRDEQF
TRBD1,TRBJ1-1,14,TRBV4-3,ASSQDLGTGVTEAF
NA,TRBJ2-1,12,TRBV20-1,SALVSHQNNEQF
NA,TRBJ1-3,13,TRBV5-1,ASKDGFTSGNTIY
NA,TRBJ1-6,12,TRBV28,ASSPHRYNSPLH
NA,TRBJ1-1,9,TRBV30,AWSVGRRAF
TRBD2,TRBJ2-1,13,TRBV24-1,ATSDLGTSSNEQF
NA,TRBJ1-1,12,TRBV12-3/TRBV12-4,ASSLSGQNTEAF